These 27 T cell receptor beta chains came from one sample sequenced in a study of blood T cell repertoires in COVID-19. Clones were sequenced by immunoSEQ multiplex PCR, and TCRdb holds only the in-frame ones, with some missing. The sample lists 200,000 to 250,000 clones; 80% were seen once. What was sequenced was PBMCs or T cells enriched from blood (not recorded which). The receptor source for this set is a man aged 25-45 years with acute COVID-19.

The chain links TRBV7-2 to TRBJ1-2; 9 nucleotides line up with TRBD1. The junction had 10 bases not matched to a gene; V was cut back by 1 base and J by 7 bases. The CDR3 sequence is 16 residues long. Per germline, CDR1 SGHTA and CDR2 FQGNSA. This CDR3 reads CASSLDTGTGPSGYTF. The DNA of the CDR3 is TGTGCCAGCAGCTTAGACACCGGGACAGGGCCCAGTGGCTACACCTTC.

This chain connects TRBV6-5 to TRBJ1-2, with D perhaps TRBD1 (6 bases). Germline lookup yields CDR1 MNHEY and CDR2 SVGAGI. The V end lost 2 bases, the J end lost 8 bases, and 12 bases lay between the germline ends. The length of the CDR3 is 13 residues. CDR3 DNA sequence: TGTGCCAGCAGTTACGAGGGACATGAGGGCTACACCTTC. The encoded protein is CASSYEGHEGYTF.

As to this clone: The junction departs from the called germline gene at one end, perhaps through a read error. The chain links TRBV13 to TRBJ2-7; no firm D call. Germline V CDR1 and CDR2: PRHDT, FYEKMQ (reference sequence). CDR3 size: 11 residues. The CDR3 DNA reads TGTGCCAGCAGCTTTTTCGGAGTATTCGTCTTC. Protein: CASSFFGVFVF.

This clone was observed once. This rearrangement joins TRBV5-5 to TRBJ2-3; 9 nucleotides align to TRBD1. This CDR3 is 15 amino acids long. V shed 3 bases, J shed 1 base, and the junction held 3 bases outside the gene matches. The germline gives CDR1 SGHKS, CDR2 YYEKEE (reference sequence). The CDR3 nucleotides read TGTGCCAGCAGCTGGGGACAGGGCGGCACAGATACGCAGTATTTT. Its protein is CASSWGQGGTDTQYF. Supplemented by reference TRBV5-5 and TRBJ2-3, the full variable domain reads DAGVTQSPTHLIKTRGQQVTLRCSPISGHKSVSWYQQVLGQGPQFIFQYYEKEERGRGNFPDRFSARQFPNYSSELNVNALLLGDSALYLCASSWGQGGTDTQYFGPGTRLTVL.

V is TRBV3-1 (or the pseudogene TRBV3-2) and J is TRBJ2-5; 10 nucleotides align to TRBD2. V trimming: 1 base; J trimming: 5 bases; junction bases outside the gene matches: 1. This CDR3 is built from 14 residues. The germline V gene encodes CDR1 LGHDT and CDR2 YNNKEL (reference sequence). Here the CDR3 DNA reads TGTGCCAGCAGCCAAGCTAGCGGGGGTGAGACCCAGTACTTC. This sequence encodes CASSQASGGETQYF.

This chain connects TRBV19 to TRBJ2-5; 8 nucleotides align to TRBD2. The V segment lost 9 bases and the J segment 1 base; nucleotides outside the gene matches: 10. The CDR3 covers 15 residues. Germline CDR1 is LNHDA and CDR2 is SQIVND (reference sequence). The CDR3 here is CASRRGLAPQETQYF. CDR3 bases: TGTGCCAGCCGACGTGGACTAGCTCCCCAAGAGACCCAGTACTTC.

This clone is labeled medium-sized. V and J are TRBV6-5 and TRBJ2-7; 8 nucleotides agree with TRBD1. V gave up 7 bases and J gave up 4 bases; unmatched junction bases: 9. Germline loops: CDR1 MNHEY, CDR2 SVGAGI. There are 14 residues in the CDR3. The DNA of the CDR3 is TGTGCCAGCATTCCCAGGACAGGGCCGTACGAGCAGTACTTC. As protein: CASIPRTGPYEQYF.

The genes are TRBV11-2 and TRBJ2-3; D is possibly TRBD2 (6 bases). The CDR3 sequence is 14 residues long. Trimming removed 6 bases from V and 0 bases from J, with 10 bases in between. Germline lookup yields CDR1 SGHAT and CDR2 FQNNGV. CDR3 in DNA: TGTGCCAGCAGGGAAGCGGGTAGCACAGATACGCAGTATTTT. The encoded protein is CASREAGSTDTQYF. Complete variable domain (other parts from reference TRBV11-2 and TRBJ2-3): EAGVAQSPRYKIIEKRQSVAFWCNPISGHATLYWYQQILGQGPKLLIQFQNNGVVDDSQLPKDRFSAERLKGVDSTLKIQPAKLEDSAVYLCASREAGSTDTQYFGPGTRLTVL.

The CDR3 loop is CASSLSTGKELFF. The CDR3 DNA reads as TGTGCCAGCAGTTTATCCACAGGGAAAGAACTGTTTTTT. V is TRBV2 and J is TRBJ1-4, with a weak D call TRBD1 (6 bases). The CDR3 has 13 amino acids. V was trimmed by 5 bases and J by 12 bases, leaving 16 bases between them. CDR1 and CDR2 from the germline V gene are SNHLY and FYNNEI.

The rearrangement links TRBV9 to TRBJ1-1, with 9 bases identical to TRBD1. V was pared by 2 bases and J by 7 bases, with 6 bases of the junction left unmatched. This CDR3 region has 14 residues. Germline V gene data show CDR1 as SGDLS and CDR2 as YYNGEE. The CDR3: CASSVTGGAGEAFF. In DNA form, the CDR3 reads TGTGCCAGCAGCGTCACAGGGGGCGCGGGTGAAGCTTTCTTT.

The rearrangement uses TRBV5-1 and TRBJ1-1; perhaps TRBD1 as D (5 bases). Per the germline V gene, CDR1 is SGHRS and CDR2 is YFSETQ. CDR3 length: 13 amino acids. Trimming shortened V by 7 bases and J by 3 bases, and 13 bases separated the two germline ends. CDR3 sequence: CASFRTGDTEAFF. CDR3 in DNA: TGCGCCAGCTTCCGGACGGGGGACACTGAAGCTTTCTTT.

The chain carries TRBV5-1 and TRBJ1-6; 9 bases are shared with TRBD1. The J segment lost 7 bases and the V segment lost 4 bases, leaving 3 bases of the junction unmatched. CDR3 length: 14 amino acids. Germline V gives CDR1 SGHRS, CDR2 YFSETQ. CDR3 sequence (DNA): TGCGCCAGCAGCCCAGACAGGGGGAATTCACCCCTCCACTTT. Translation gives CASSPDRGNSPLHF. The variable domain in full, with the rest retrieved from reference TRBV5-1 and TRBJ1-6, is KAGVTQTPRYLIKTRGQQVTLSCSPISGHRSVSWYQQTPGQGLQFLFEYFSETQRNKGNFPGRFSGRQFSNSRSEMNVSTLELGDSALYLCASSPDRGNSPLHFGNGTRLTVT.

In this sample, this clone turned up once. The chain combines TRBV4-2 with TRBJ2-7, with TRBD1 matching over 7 bases. Looked up from germline, CDR1 is LGHNA and CDR2 is YNFKEQ. This CDR3 comprises 12 residues. The V segment lost 4 bases and the J segment 7 bases; nucleotides outside the gene matches: 4. CDR3 nucleotide sequence: TGTGCCAGCAGCCGACAGGGTCGGGAGCAGTACTTC. Translating it yields CASSRQGREQYF.

V is TRBV5-4 and J is TRBJ2-3, with TRBD2 matching 13 bases. V dropped 4 bases and J dropped 0; count of bases not matched to a gene: 2. This CDR3 region has 16 residues. Germline V CDR1 and CDR2: SGHNT, YYREEE (reference sequence). The CDR3 DNA reads TGTGCCAGCAGCCCGGGACTAGCGGGGAGCACAGATACGCAGTATTTT. This encodes CASSPGLAGSTDTQYF.

The gene calls are TRBV6-6 and TRBJ1-6; 8 nucleotides align to TRBD1. Trimming at V came to 5 bases and at J to 4 bases, leaving 16 bases not matched to a gene. The CDR3 runs 19 residues. Germline assignment: CDR1 MNHNY and CDR2 SVGAGI (reference sequence). The CDR3 reads CASSRLLADRVLYNSPLHF. The CDR3 DNA sequence: TGTGCCAGCAGTCGGTTGTTGGCGGACAGGGTCCTTTATAATTCACCCCTCCACTTT.

The V gene is TRBV6-2 or TRBV6-3, the J gene TRBJ1-5; D remains ambiguous. CDR1 is MNHEY and CDR2 is SVGEGT in the germline V gene. The CDR3 has 17 amino acids. V lost 5 bases, J lost 3 bases, and 20 bases lay in between. The CDR3 region has the DNA TGTGCCAGCAGTACGCCCCTCATTCCGGGATACAATCAGCCCCAGCATTTT. Its translation is CASSTPLIPGYNQPQHF.

V is TRBV4-1 and J is TRBJ2-7; 9 positions match TRBD2. CDR3 length: 16 residues. Germline V gene lookup returns CDR1 MGHRA and CDR2 YSYEKL. V trimming: 4 bases; J trimming: 2 bases; junction bases outside the gene matches: 9. The CDR3 DNA sequence: TGCGCCAGCAGCCGACCTAGCGGGGACTTTACCTACGAGCAGTACTTC. Its translation is CASSRPSGDFTYEQYF.

The chain has TRBV5-4 and TRBJ1-6; D gene uncertain. This CDR3 has 17 amino acids. V was pared by 3 bases and J by 0 bases, with 13 bases between. Germline assignment: CDR1 SGHNT and CDR2 YYREEE (reference sequence). This chain's CDR3 is CASSSTLRSSYNSPLHF. CDR3 DNA sequence: TGTGCCAGCAGCTCCACCCTGCGGAGCTCCTATAATTCACCCCTCCACTTT.

The chain has TRBV6-5 and TRBJ2-1; unclear D gene. V lost 7 bases and J lost 4, with 17 bases in between. Germline V gives CDR1 MNHEY, CDR2 SVGAGI. CDR3 length: 15 residues. The CDR3 loop is CASKVRQDFYNEQFF. The CDR3 coding sequence is TGTGCCAGCAAAGTCCGTCAGGATTTTTACAATGAGCAGTTCTTC.

This rearrangement joins TRBV18 to TRBJ2-2, with 9 bases that match TRBD1. Losses at the gene ends were 4 bases for V and 0 bases for J; bases not matched to a gene: 0. The CDR3 runs 15 residues. Germline V CDR1 and CDR2: KGHSH, LQKENI. CDR3 coding DNA: TGTGCCAGCTCACGGACAGGGGCGAACACCGGGGAGCTGTTTTTT. It encodes CASSRTGANTGELFF.

The V call is TRBV19, the J call TRBJ1-1, with D uncertain. The CDR3 is 15 residues long. Trimming took off 2 bases at V and 1 base at J, with 11 bases between the two ends. CDR1 and CDR2 (germline): LNHDA, SQIVND (reference sequence). The CDR3 reads CASSITSPANTEAFF. The CDR3 region has the DNA TGTGCCAGTAGTATAACTTCCCCCGCGAACACTGAAGCTTTCTTT.

This clone was counted at least ten times. This chain connects TRBV7-9 to TRBJ1-5, with D perhaps TRBD1 (5 bases). Trimming stripped 5 bases from V and 7 bases from J, with 12 bases between. This CDR3 is 13 amino acids long. Germline-derived CDR1 and CDR2 are SEHNR and FQNEAQ (reference sequence). The CDR3 DNA reads as TGTGCCAGCAGCCCTATGGGGGGGCAGCCCCAGCATTTT. This gives the protein CASSPMGGQPQHF.

The chain uses TRBV2 and TRBJ2-3; D is possibly TRBD2 (7 bases). The CDR3 is 16 amino acids. V shed 8 bases and J shed 3 bases, with 21 bases lying between them. From germline, CDR1 is SNHLY and CDR2 FYNNEI. For the CDR3, the DNA is TGTGCCAGCGGCCCTTTGGGGGGGGGCCAGACAGATACGCAGTATTTT. Translating it yields CASGPLGGGQTDTQYF.

This chain uses TRBV7-9 with TRBJ1-5; 7 positions match TRBD1. The germline gives CDR1 SEHNR, CDR2 FQNEAQ (reference sequence). The CDR3 loop spans 15 amino acids. V lost 1 base to trimming and J lost 11 bases; unmatched junction nucleotides: 11. CDR3 sequence: CASSLDGTVNPTQHF. The CDR3 DNA reads TGTGCCAGCAGCTTAGACGGGACAGTCAATCCAACCCAGCATTTT.

This rearrangement joins TRBV5-1 to TRBJ1-1, with no clear D. Germline V gene sequence: CDR1 SGHRS, CDR2 YFSETQ. Trimming took off 0 bases at V and 5 bases at J, with 11 bases between the two ends. The CDR3 sequence is 14 residues long. The CDR3 spells CASSLVRGGTEAFF. For the CDR3, the DNA is TGCGCCAGCAGCTTGGTTCGGGGTGGAACTGAAGCTTTCTTT.

This clone was detected only once. The chain uses TRBV3-1 (or the pseudogene TRBV3-2) and TRBJ1-6, with unresolved D. This CDR3 spans 15 amino acids. The germline V and J ends were trimmed by 6 bases and 7 bases, with 16 bases remaining between them. Germline assignment: CDR1 LGHDT and CDR2 YNNKEL (reference sequence). The CDR3 DNA sequence: TGTGCCAGCAGTCTAGCCGGGAGTTCCAATTCACCCCTCCACTTT. Translating gives CASSLAGSSNSPLHF.

The V and J genes are TRBV5-5 and TRBJ1-6; maybe TRBD1 (6 bases). The V end was cut by 7 bases, the J end by 7 bases, with 15 bases between. The CDR3 is 14 residues long. Germline V gene sequence: CDR1 SGHKS, CDR2 YYEKEE (reference sequence). Here the CDR3 DNA reads TGTGCCAGCTCCATCCGGGACAAGAATTCACCCCTCCACTTT. Translation gives CASSIRDKNSPLHF.